The 11 T cell receptor beta chains presented below share a single source sample, sequenced in a study of cytomegalovirus exposure and HLA in healthy donors. The PCR used 60 Vbeta and 13 Jbeta primers. TCRdb keeps only in-frame clones here, not all; method: immunoSEQ multiplex PCR. The sample holds some 130,000 clones, approximately 85% seen once. What was sequenced was PBMCs. Every receptor here comes from a woman aged 25-40 years in good health and CMV-seropositive.

J is TRBJ2-1 and V is TRBV9, with a tentative D call TRBD1 (5 bases). Germline V CDR1 and CDR2: SGDLS, YYNGEE. Trimming stripped 0 bases from V and 1 base from J, with 8 bases between. This CDR3 has 15 residues. CDR3 bases: TGTGCCAGCAGCGTAGGGGGCAGGTCCTACAATGAGCAGTTCTTC. Translation: CASSVGGRSYNEQFF.

This chain joins TRBV20-1 and TRBJ2-7; D might be TRBD1 (5 bases). The CDR3 consists of 11 residues. Trimming pared 5 bases from V and 4 bases from J, leaving 9 bases between. Germline V lookup: CDR1 DFQATT, CDR2 SNEGSKA (reference sequence). CDR3 nucleotide sequence: TGCAGTGCTCAGACAGTTTACGAGCAGTACTTC. Translation: CSAQTVYEQYF.

CDR3 sequence reads: CASSLNYAGELFF. The CDR3 region has the DNA TGTGCCAGCAGCTTAAACTATGCCGGGGAGCTGTTTTTT. The rearrangement uses TRBV7-3 and TRBJ2-2, with unresolved D. V was cut by 1 base and J by 6 bases, with 6 bases left in between. CDR3 length equals 13 residues. Germline assignment: CDR1 SGHTA and CDR2 FQGTGA.

The gene calls are TRBV25-1 and TRBJ1-6; 7 nucleotides line up with TRBD1. The germline gives CDR1 MGHDK, CDR2 SYGVNS. CDR3 length equals 14 residues. V was clipped by 2 bases and J by 8 bases; unmatched bases: 3. CDR3 loop: CASSEVTGYSPLHF. The CDR3 nucleotides are TGTGCCAGCAGTGAAGTGACAGGGTATTCACCCCTCCACTTT.

In this sample, this clone turned up once. This chain links TRBV28 with TRBJ2-7, with 9 bases aligning to TRBD1. The germline V gene has CDR1 MDHEN and CDR2 SYDVKM. This CDR3 spans 16 amino acids. J was trimmed by 6 bases and V by 6 bases; bases with no gene match: 15. CDR3 in DNA: TGTGCCAGCAGCTGGAGCGGGACAGGGATATTTCTCGAGCAGTACTTC. Its protein is CASSWSGTGIFLEQYF.

This chain connects TRBV7-9 to TRBJ1-4; D is possibly TRBD1 (5 bases). The CDR3 length is 13 residues. Germline assignment: CDR1 SEHNR and CDR2 FQNEAQ (reference sequence). Trimming took 5 bases from V and 6 from J, leaving 10 bases between them. For the CDR3, the DNA is TGTGCCAGCAGCGCGGGGGGGTATGAAAAACTGTTTTTT. This sequence encodes CASSAGGYEKLFF.

The rearrangement links TRBV9 to TRBJ2-2; D is perhaps TRBD1 (6 bases). CDR1 is SGDLS, CDR2 YYNGEE, per germline. CDR3 length: 16 residues. Trimming left V 0 bases short and J 3 bases short, with 12 bases between. CDR3 nucleotide sequence: TGTGCCAGCAGCGTAGAGCAGGGGTCGTACACCGGGGAGCTGTTTTTT. Its translation: CASSVEQGSYTGELFF.

On this clone itself: The germline gene is not matched at one end of the junction; a read error may be the cause. The chain combines TRBV10-3 with TRBJ1-4; TRBD1 is a possible D gene (5 bases). The germline V gene encodes CDR1 ENHRY and CDR2 SYGVKD. The CDR3 is 12 residues long. CDR3 in amino acids: CAIGDRNEKLFF. The CDR3 coding sequence is TGTGCCATCGGTGACAGAAATGAAAAACTGTTTTTT.

J is TRBJ1-6 and V is TRBV10-1; D is unresolved. V gave up 5 bases and J gave up 0 bases, with 11 bases separating them. The CDR3 is 16 residues long. In germline, CDR1 is WNHNN, CDR2 SYGVQD (reference sequence). The CDR3 sequence: CASSMRKSSYNSPLHF. DNA for the CDR3: TGCGCCAGCAGTATGCGCAAGAGCTCCTATAATTCACCCCTCCACTTT.

V gene TRBV5-1 combines with J gene TRBJ1-2; unclear D gene. The CDR3 is 12 residues long. Deletions cut 4 bases from V and 8 bases from J, with 12 bases between. Germline-derived CDR1 and CDR2 are SGHRS and YFSETQ. In DNA form, the CDR3 reads TGCGCCAGCAGCACGGGAGACCAGGGCTACACCTTC. Its translation is CASSTGDQGYTF.

The chain is built from TRBV10-2 and TRBJ1-1; no clear D gene. With 2 bases removed from V and 11 bases from J, the gap between germline ends came to 12 bases. Germline values: CDR1 WSHSY, CDR2 SAAADI. The length of the CDR3 is 12 residues. The CDR3, as DNA: TGCGCCAGCAGTGAGCCGGGAACTCGGGCTTTCTTT. Translation: CASSEPGTRAFF.